Listed below are T cell receptor beta chains from one sample, sequenced in a study of vaccination and CD4 T cells after COVID-19. TCRdb reanalysed the PCR reads using MiXCR and keeps one entry per CDR3 protein. This table has about 12,000 distinct CDR3 sequences, more than 60% appearing once. Antigen specificity for these receptors is unknown. Sequenced: CD4+ T cells from blood, cultured in vitro. The source is a human donor who had recovered from COVID-19. Both conserved end residues are trimmed from each CDR3. D genes are given only for firm matches.

V,D,J,CDR3
TRBV5-1,TRBD2,TRBJ2-3,ASSPFLAGGTDTQY
TRBV20-1,TRBD1,TRBJ1-5,SASRDRGYWTQH
TRBV5-4,TRBD2,TRBJ2-1,ASSSRTSGIYNEQF
TRBV9,-,TRBJ1-1,ASSTQLNTEAF
TRBV18,TRBD1,TRBJ1-5,ASSPYRADRAGGNQPQH
TRBV28,-,TRBJ2-7,ASSFIGKGRYEQY
TRBV6-1,-,TRBJ2-2,ASRGPKANTGELF
TRBV6-4,-,TRBJ2-2,ASSDTHPANTGELF
TRBV25-1,-,TRBJ1-1,ASSEQGGWNTEAF
TRBV2,-,TRBJ1-1,ASSEAGGMAF
TRBV6-1,-,TRBJ1-3,ASSEPGVGGNTIY
TRBV19,-,TRBJ2-6,ASSILGGSGANVLT
TRBV6-2/TRBV6-3,-,TRBJ2-5,ASSYRGSGAQY
TRBV27,TRBD1,TRBJ2-5,ASSPGGIRSGSKRFRETQY
TRBV30,-,TRBJ1-6,AWYPTGRLNSPLH
TRBV20-1,-,TRBJ1-5,SAIWGGQPQH
TRBV24-1,TRBD1,TRBJ2-2,ATSTGGATGELF
TRBV7-9,TRBD1,TRBJ2-1,ASSLEGDRGLDEQF
TRBV6-2/TRBV6-3,TRBD2,TRBJ2-7,ASSYGGLDGGRAKEQY
TRBV25-1,-,TRBJ1-5,ASSRPGFNQPQH
TRBV20-1,-,TRBJ2-4,SARDLRTPLAKNIQY
TRBV7-3,TRBD2,TRBJ2-3,ASSSSGAGDTQY
TRBV5-4,-,TRBJ2-5,ASSFGGIRASEETQY
TRBV28,-,TRBJ2-5,ASSWGGGETQY
TRBV28,-,TRBJ2-7,ASSLLTGINEQY
TRBV7-2,-,TRBJ1-5,ASSSRGEQPQH
TRBV2,-,TRBJ1-1,ASSAKGMNTEAF
TRBV7-2,-,TRBJ1-6,ASSFLNSPLH
TRBV11-2,-,TRBJ2-2,ASTLAGHLNTGELF
TRBV5-6,TRBD2,TRBJ2-2,ASSLGLAGGTRSNTGELF
TRBV28,-,TRBJ1-5,ASSLGREGPQH
TRBV5-4,TRBD2,TRBJ2-5,TSSLGGSQETQY
TRBV5-1,-,TRBJ1-1,ASSLALGGNTEAF
TRBV2,-,TRBJ1-4,ASRPQTREKLF
TRBV6-5,-,TRBJ1-4,ASSYSHRAEEKLF
TRBV20-1,TRBD2,TRBJ2-3,SARAGLAGITDTQY
TRBV7-2,-,TRBJ2-5,ASSLPGFRETQY
TRBV7-2,-,TRBJ2-2,ASSLAGSTGELF
TRBV7-9,TRBD2,TRBJ2-7,ASSLKPSGSERWGYYEQY
TRBV2,-,TRBJ1-6,ASSVRANNSPLH
TRBV14,-,TRBJ2-3,ASSRFDTDTQY
TRBV20-1,TRBD1,TRBJ1-5,SARDEEGTGGWFESNQPQH
TRBV19,TRBD1,TRBJ1-1,ASGPSGTGSDEAF
TRBV19,-,TRBJ2-2,ASSRQAELF